Listed below are T cell receptor beta chains from one sample, sequenced in a study of T-cell memory formation after mild COVID-19. Via MiXCR, TCRdb re-called the 5' RACE reads, giving one row per CDR3 protein. Of some 180,000 distinct CDR3 sequences in the sample, approximately 12% were seen once. Sequenced sample: PBMCs or a T cell subset sorted from them (not recorded which). These receptors came from a man between 18 and 29 years old who had mild COVID-19 (a few samples of this study predate the infection). Cell type and time point are not known. Each CDR3 is given with its conserved first and last residue. A D gene is named only where the DNA matches it firmly. Clone size, where shown, is once, few, many, or a class for clones that have expanded.

size,V,D,J,length,DNA,CDR3
few,TRBV12-3/TRBV12-4,-,TRBJ1-5,15,TGTGCCAGCAGTTTAGGACAGTTGCAGAATCAGCCCCAGCATTTT,CASSLGQLQNQPQHF
many,TRBV4-1,-,TRBJ2-3,16,TGCGCCAGCAGCCAAGAGCAGGCCCCTAGCACAGATACGCAGTATTTT,CASSQEQAPSTDTQYF
-,TRBV7-2,-,TRBJ2-2,15,TGTGCCAGCAGCCTAACTCCTCGAGGGTTCGGGGAGCTGTTTTTT,CASSLTPRGFGELFF
-,TRBV6-5,-,TRBJ2-1,15,TGTGCCAGCAGTTACTCCCACATCGGGGTCCATGAGCAGTTCTTC,CASSYSHIGVHEQFF
many,TRBV6-5,TRBD2,TRBJ2-3,15,TGTGCCAGCAGTCGACTAGCGGGTCAAACAGATACGCAGTATTTT,CASSRLAGQTDTQYF
-,TRBV7-2,-,TRBJ2-1,16,TGTGCCAGCAGCTTTACGGGGACGAGCTCCTACAATGAGCAGTTCTTC,CASSFTGTSSYNEQFF
many,TRBV5-1,TRBD2,TRBJ2-2,16,TGCGCCAGCAGCTTGCTTCCAGCGGGGGCTTCCGGGGAGCTGTTTTTT,CASSLLPAGASGELFF
many,TRBV5-1,-,TRBJ1-3,17,TGCGCCAGCAGCGCTGGACGACAGTTCTTCTCTGGAAACACCATATATTTT,CASSAGRQFFSGNTIYF
few,TRBV20-1,-,TRBJ2-1,13,TGCAGTGCTAGTCGCGGGGCCGGGAATGAGCAGTTCTTC,CSASRGAGNEQFF
-,TRBV28,-,TRBJ2-1,15,TGTGCCAGCAGTTTCGGGTCAGGGAAATACAATGAGCAGTTCTTC,CASSFGSGKYNEQFF
-,TRBV7-2,-,TRBJ2-5,14,TGTGCCAGCGGTGGGGGGGGCCCGGTGGAGACCCAGTACTTC,CASGGGGPVETQYF
few,TRBV5-1,-,TRBJ1-4,15,TGCGCCAGCAGCTTGGCCGAGACTTATAATGAAAAACTGTTTTTT,CASSLAETYNEKLFF
-,TRBV6-5,TRBD1,TRBJ2-7,15,TGTGCCAGCAGACCTCAGACAGGGGGCTCCTACGAGCAGTACTTC,CASRPQTGGSYEQYF
many,TRBV20-1,-,TRBJ1-1,12,TGCAGTGCCTTTACCGGGGACACTGAAGCTTTCTTT,CSAFTGDTEAFF
few,TRBV6-5,TRBD2,TRBJ2-1,15,TGTGCCAGCAGTTCATGGCTAGCGGGGATGAATGAGCAGTTCTTC,CASSSWLAGMNEQFF
few,TRBV5-1,TRBD2,TRBJ2-2,17,TGCGCCAGCAGCTTGCTGCAACTCGGGGGGATCACCGGGGAGCTGTTTTTT,CASSLLQLGGITGELFF
-,TRBV28,TRBD2,TRBJ2-3,17,TGTGCCAGCAGACGCAACGGCGGGACTAGCGGGGGAGATACGCAGTATTTT,CASRRNGGTSGGDTQYF
few,TRBV27,-,TRBJ1-2,13,TGTGCCAGCAGTCCGAGACTGAACTATGGCTACACCTTC,CASSPRLNYGYTF
few,TRBV5-5,TRBD1,TRBJ1-1,16,TGTGCCAGCAGCTTGGGGCTAAAGACAGGGTCACCTGAAGCTTTCTTT,CASSLGLKTGSPEAFF
-,TRBV11-2,-,TRBJ2-1,15,TGTGCCAGCAGCGAAAGAGTCCTCGTCCACAATGAGCAGTTCTTC,CASSERVLVHNEQFF
-,TRBV6-5,TRBD1,TRBJ1-5,15,TGTGCCAGCAGTTCCCGGACAGGGGGCAGACAGCCCCAGCATTTT,CASSSRTGGRQPQHF
-,TRBV12-3/TRBV12-4,TRBD1,TRBJ1-2,15,TGTGCCAGCAGTTTAGCCACAGGGGTAGTTTCTGGCTACACCTTC,CASSLATGVVSGYTF
few,TRBV5-1,-,TRBJ2-3,15,TGCGCCAGCAGCTCGCGGGGTGCTAGCACAGATACGCAGTATTTT,CASSSRGASTDTQYF
-,TRBV12-3/TRBV12-4,-,TRBJ1-3,14,TGTGCCAGCGTTGCAAGGAGCTCTGGAAACACCATATATTTT,CASVARSSGNTIYF
few,TRBV6-6,-,TRBJ1-2,12,TGTGCCAGCACCGGGACGCTCGGTGGCTACACCTTC,CASTGTLGGYTF
-,TRBV11-3,-,TRBJ2-5,15,TGTGCCAGCAGCTCTTGGGTCGGTCGGGAAGAGACCCAGTACTTC,CASSSWVGREETQYF
-,TRBV29-1,-,TRBJ1-1,10,TGCAGCGTGTGGGACACTGAAGCTTTCTTT,CSVWDTEAFF
-,TRBV7-2,TRBD2,TRBJ2-5,15,TGTGCCAGCAGCTTTGGGGGACTAGCGAGAGAGACCCAGTACTTC,CASSFGGLARETQYF
-,TRBV11-2,-,TRBJ2-5,15,TGTGCCAGCAGCTTAGATCTAGGACAGCAAGAGACCCAGTACTTC,CASSLDLGQQETQYF
-,TRBV4-3,TRBD2,TRBJ2-3,15,TGCGCCAGCAGCTCAGCGGGGGGGCCGCGGTATACGCAGTATTTT,CASSSAGGPRYTQYF
-,TRBV6-5,-,TRBJ2-2,15,TGTGCCAGCACCGAAGGGTTTTCGAACACCGGGGAGCTGTTTTTT,CASTEGFSNTGELFF
-,TRBV12-3/TRBV12-4,-,TRBJ1-2,14,TGTGCCAGCAGTCCAGGGGAGGGACTCTATGGCTACACCTTC,CASSPGEGLYGYTF
few,TRBV20-1,TRBD2,TRBJ2-7,14,TGCAGTGCTAGAGGGACTAGCGTAAATTACGAGCAGTACTTC,CSARGTSVNYEQYF
few,TRBV29-1,TRBD1,TRBJ1-1,13,TGCAGCGTTGTGGGACAGGGTATCACTGAAGCTTTCTTT,CSVVGQGITEAFF
-,TRBV6-1,-,TRBJ1-5,15,TGTGCCAGCAGTTTGGGGTGGTCTAGCAATCAGCCCCAGCATTTT,CASSLGWSSNQPQHF
-,TRBV4-3,-,TRBJ1-2,11,TGCGCCAGCAGCCAAGGGGGGTCCTACACCTTC,CASSQGGSYTF
many,TRBV5-1,-,TRBJ2-6,15,TGCGCCAGCACCGCAGGGCCCTCTGGGGCCAACGTCCTGACTTTC,CASTAGPSGANVLTF
few,TRBV5-6,TRBD1,TRBJ1-5,16,TGTGCCAGCAGCTTGGCCGGGACAGCTAGCAATCAGCCCCAGCATTTT,CASSLAGTASNQPQHF
-,TRBV5-1,-,TRBJ2-3,15,TGCGCCAGCAGCTTGTCTGGTCTAAGCACAGATACGCAGTATTTT,CASSLSGLSTDTQYF
-,TRBV7-2,-,TRBJ1-1,14,TGTGCCAGCAGTCGTAACTCAGGGGCCACTGAAGCTTTCTTT,CASSRNSGATEAFF
many,TRBV7-3,-,TRBJ2-1,15,TGTGCCAGCAGCCGGGACTCCAGCTCCTACAATGAGCAGTTCTTC,CASSRDSSSYNEQFF
-,TRBV12-3/TRBV12-4,TRBD1,TRBJ1-1,14,TGTGCCAGCGGGACAGGGGGCCTGGCCACTGAAGCTTTCTTT,CASGTGGLATEAFF
few,TRBV7-6,TRBD1,TRBJ2-1,15,TGTGCCAGCAGTACAACAGGGGCCCACGGGAATGAGCAGTTCTTC,CASSTTGAHGNEQFF
-,TRBV20-1,-,TRBJ2-2,15,TGCAGTGCTAGAGATCGGAGGGGGAACACCGGGGAGCTGTTTTTT,CSARDRRGNTGELFF
few,TRBV18,-,TRBJ2-7,13,TGTGCCAGCTCACCAATGGCCAACCACGAGCAGTACTTC,CASSPMANHEQYF
-,TRBV6-5,-,TRBJ2-2,16,TGTGCCAGCAGTTCCCCCAGGAGATCGAACACCGGGGAGCTGTTTTTT,CASSSPRRSNTGELFF
-,TRBV11-2,TRBD1,TRBJ1-1,13,TGTGCCAGCAGCTTAGTACAGGGGGCGACGGCTTTCTTT,CASSLVQGATAFF
few,TRBV7-9,-,TRBJ1-2,13,TGTGCCAGCAGCCGGGACGGCCCCTATGGCTACACCTTC,CASSRDGPYGYTF
-,TRBV7-3,-,TRBJ1-6,13,TGTGCCAGCAGCTTAGTGGAGGGAACACCCCTCCACTTT,CASSLVEGTPLHF
-,TRBV5-5,TRBD1,TRBJ1-5,14,TGTGCCAGCATCACCGGGACAGGGGTTAGTCCCCAGCATTTT,CASITGTGVSPQHF
few,TRBV5-5,-,TRBJ2-7,12,TGTGCCAGCAGCCCGGTGGGGGGACACCAGTACTTC,CASSPVGGHQYF
-,TRBV7-6,TRBD1,TRBJ1-2,15,TGTGCCAGCAGCTTAGGTTCGGCAGGGGGCTATGGCTACACCTTC,CASSLGSAGGYGYTF